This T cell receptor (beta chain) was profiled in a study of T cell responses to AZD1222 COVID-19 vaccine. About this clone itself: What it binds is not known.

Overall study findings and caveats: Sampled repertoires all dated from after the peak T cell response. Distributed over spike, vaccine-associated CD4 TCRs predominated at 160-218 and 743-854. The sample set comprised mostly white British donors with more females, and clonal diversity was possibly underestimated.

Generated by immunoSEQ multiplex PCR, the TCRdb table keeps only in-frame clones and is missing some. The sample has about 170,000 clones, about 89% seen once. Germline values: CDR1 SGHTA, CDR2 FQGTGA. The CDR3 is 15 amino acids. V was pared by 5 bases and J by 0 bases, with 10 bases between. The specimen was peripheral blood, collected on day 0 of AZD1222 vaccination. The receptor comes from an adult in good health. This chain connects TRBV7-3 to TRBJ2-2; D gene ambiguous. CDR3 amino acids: CASSPTVSNTGELFF. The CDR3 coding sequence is TGTGCCAGCAGCCCGACGGTTTCGAACACCGGGGAGCTGTTTTTT. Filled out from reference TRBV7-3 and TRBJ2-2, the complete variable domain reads GAGVSQTPSNKVTEKGKYVELRCDPISGHTALYWYRQSLGQGPEFLIYFQGTGAADDSGLPNDRFFAVRPEGSVSTLKIQRTERGDSAVYLCASSPTVSNTGELFFGEGSRLTVL.